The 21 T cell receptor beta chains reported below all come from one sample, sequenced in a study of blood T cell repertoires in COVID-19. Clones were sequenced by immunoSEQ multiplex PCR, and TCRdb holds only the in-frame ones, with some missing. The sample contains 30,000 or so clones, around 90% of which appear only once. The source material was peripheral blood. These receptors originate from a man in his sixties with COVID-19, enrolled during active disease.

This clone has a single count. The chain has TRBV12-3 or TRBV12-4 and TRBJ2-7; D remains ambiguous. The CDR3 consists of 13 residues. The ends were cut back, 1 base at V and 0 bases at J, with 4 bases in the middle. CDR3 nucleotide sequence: TGTGCCAGCAGTTTAGGGCTCTCCTACGAGCAGTACTTC. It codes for CASSLGLSYEQYF.

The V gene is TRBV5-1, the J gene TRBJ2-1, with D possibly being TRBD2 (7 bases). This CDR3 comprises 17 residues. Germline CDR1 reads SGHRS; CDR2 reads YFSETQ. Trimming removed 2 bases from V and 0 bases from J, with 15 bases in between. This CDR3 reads CASSFIGGPNSYNEQFF. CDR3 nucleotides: TGCGCCAGCAGCTTCATCGGGGGGCCTAACTCCTACAATGAGCAGTTCTTC.

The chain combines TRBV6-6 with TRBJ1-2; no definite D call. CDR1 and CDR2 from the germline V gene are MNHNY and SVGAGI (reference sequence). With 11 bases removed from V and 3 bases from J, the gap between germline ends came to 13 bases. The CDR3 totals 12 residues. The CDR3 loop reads CARPEEDYGYTF. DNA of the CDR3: TGTGCCCGCCCTGAGGAAGACTATGGCTACACCTTC.

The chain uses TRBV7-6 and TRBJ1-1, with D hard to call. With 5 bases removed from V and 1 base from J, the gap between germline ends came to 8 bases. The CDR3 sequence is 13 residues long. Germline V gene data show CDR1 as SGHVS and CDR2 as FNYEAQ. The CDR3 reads CASSQGGNTEAFF. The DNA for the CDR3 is TGTGCCAGCAGCCAAGGAGGGAACACTGAAGCTTTCTTT. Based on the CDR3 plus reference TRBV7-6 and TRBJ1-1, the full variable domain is GAGVSQSPRYKVTKRGQDVALRCDPISGHVSLYWYRQALGQGPEFLTYFNYEAQQDKSGLPNDRFSAERPEGSISTLTIQRTEQRDSAMYRCASSQGGNTEAFFGQGTRLTVV.

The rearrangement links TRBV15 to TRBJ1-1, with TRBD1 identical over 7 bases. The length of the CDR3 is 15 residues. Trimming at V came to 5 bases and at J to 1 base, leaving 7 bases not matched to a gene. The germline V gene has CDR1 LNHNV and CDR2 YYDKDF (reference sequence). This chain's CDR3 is CATSRGGTENTEAFF. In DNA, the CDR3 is TGTGCCACCAGCCGCGGTGGGACAGAGAACACTGAAGCTTTCTTT.

CDR3 nucleotide sequence: TGTGCCTGGAGTATCAAAGGGGGTTCTCAGCCCCAGCATTTT. Translated, it gives CAWSIKGGSQPQHF. J is TRBJ1-5 and V is TRBV30, with D possibly TRBD1 on 6 matching bases. The germline V and J ends were trimmed by 2 bases and 6 bases, with 14 bases remaining between them. The CDR3 loop spans 14 amino acids. Per the germline V gene, CDR1 is GTSNPN and CDR2 is SVGIG (reference sequence).

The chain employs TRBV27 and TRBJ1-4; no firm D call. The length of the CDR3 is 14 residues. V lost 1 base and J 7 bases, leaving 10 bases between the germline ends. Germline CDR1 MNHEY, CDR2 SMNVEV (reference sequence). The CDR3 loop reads CASSLFGGGEKLFF. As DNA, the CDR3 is TGTGCCAGCAGTTTATTCGGAGGTGGTGAAAAACTGTTTTTT.

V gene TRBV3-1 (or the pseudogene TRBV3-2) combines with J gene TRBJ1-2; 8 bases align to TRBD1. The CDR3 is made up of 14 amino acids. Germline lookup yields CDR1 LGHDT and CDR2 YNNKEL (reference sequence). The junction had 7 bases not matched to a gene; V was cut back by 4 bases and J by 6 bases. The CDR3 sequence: CASSPYDRGDGYTF. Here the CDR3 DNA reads TGTGCCAGCAGCCCTTACGACAGGGGAGATGGCTACACCTTC.

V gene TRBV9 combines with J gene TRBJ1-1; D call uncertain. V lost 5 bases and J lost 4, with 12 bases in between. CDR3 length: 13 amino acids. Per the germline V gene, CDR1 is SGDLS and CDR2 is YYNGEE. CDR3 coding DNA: TGTGCCAGCAGGAAACCAGAGGGCACTGAAGCTTTCTTT. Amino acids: CASRKPEGTEAFF.

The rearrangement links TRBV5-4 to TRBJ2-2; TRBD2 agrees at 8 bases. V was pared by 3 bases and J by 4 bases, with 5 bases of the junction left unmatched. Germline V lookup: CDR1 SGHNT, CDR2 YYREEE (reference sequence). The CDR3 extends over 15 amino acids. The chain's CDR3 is CASSSAGGPTGELFF. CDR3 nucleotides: TGTGCCAGCAGCTCGGCGGGAGGCCCCACCGGGGAGCTGTTTTTT.

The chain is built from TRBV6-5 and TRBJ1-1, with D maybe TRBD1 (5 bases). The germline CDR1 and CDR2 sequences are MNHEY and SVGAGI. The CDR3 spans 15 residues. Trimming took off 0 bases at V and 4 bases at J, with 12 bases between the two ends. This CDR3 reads CASSYSTAGRTEAFF. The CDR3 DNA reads TGTGCCAGCAGTTACTCGACGGCAGGGCGCACTGAAGCTTTCTTT.

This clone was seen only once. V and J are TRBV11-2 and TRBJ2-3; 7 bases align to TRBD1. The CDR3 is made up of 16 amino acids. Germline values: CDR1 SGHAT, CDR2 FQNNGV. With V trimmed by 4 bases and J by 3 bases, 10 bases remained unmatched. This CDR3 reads CASSSPVGTVTDTQYF. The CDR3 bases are TGTGCCAGCAGCTCCCCCGTGGGGACAGTTACAGATACGCAGTATTTT.

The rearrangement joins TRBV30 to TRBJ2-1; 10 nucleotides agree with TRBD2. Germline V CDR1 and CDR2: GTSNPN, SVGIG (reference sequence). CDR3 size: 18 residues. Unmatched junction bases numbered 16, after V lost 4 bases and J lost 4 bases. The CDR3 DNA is TGTGCCTGGAACTCCGGACTAGCGGAGTCCTTGCGGTACAATGAGCAGTTCTTC. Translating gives CAWNSGLAESLRYNEQFF. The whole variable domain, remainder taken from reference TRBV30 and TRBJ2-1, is SQTIHQWPATLVQPVGSPLSLECTVEGTSNPNLYWYRQAAGRGLQLLFYSVGIGQISSEVPQNLSASRPQDRQFILSSKKLLLSDSGFYLCAWNSGLAESLRYNEQFFGPGTRLTVL.

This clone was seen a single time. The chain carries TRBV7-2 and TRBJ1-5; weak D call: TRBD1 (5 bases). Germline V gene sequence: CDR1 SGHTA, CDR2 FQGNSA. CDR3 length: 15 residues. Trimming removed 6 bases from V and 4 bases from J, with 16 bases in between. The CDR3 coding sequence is TGTGCCAGCAGTTTGCAAGGGGTCGGTAATCAGCCCCAGCATTTT. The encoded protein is CASSLQGVGNQPQHF. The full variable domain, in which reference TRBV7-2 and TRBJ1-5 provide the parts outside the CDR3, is GAGVSQSPSNKVTEKGKDVELRCDPISGHTALYWYRQSLGQGLEFLIYFQGNSAPDKSGLPSDRFSAERTGGSVSTLTIQRTQQEDSAVYLCASSLQGVGNQPQHFGDGTRLSIL.

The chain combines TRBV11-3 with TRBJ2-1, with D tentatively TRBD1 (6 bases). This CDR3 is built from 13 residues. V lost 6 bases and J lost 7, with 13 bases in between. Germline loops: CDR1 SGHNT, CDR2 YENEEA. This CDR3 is CASSPGERNEQFF. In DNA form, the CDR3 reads TGTGCCAGCAGTCCAGGGGAGCGAAATGAGCAGTTCTTC.

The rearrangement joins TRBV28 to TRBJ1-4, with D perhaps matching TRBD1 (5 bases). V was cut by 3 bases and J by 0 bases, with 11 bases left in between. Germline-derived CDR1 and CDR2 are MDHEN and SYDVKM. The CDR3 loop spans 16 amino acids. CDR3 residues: CASSFPGTATNEKLFF. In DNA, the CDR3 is TGTGCCAGCAGTTTCCCAGGGACTGCAACTAATGAAAAACTGTTTTTT.

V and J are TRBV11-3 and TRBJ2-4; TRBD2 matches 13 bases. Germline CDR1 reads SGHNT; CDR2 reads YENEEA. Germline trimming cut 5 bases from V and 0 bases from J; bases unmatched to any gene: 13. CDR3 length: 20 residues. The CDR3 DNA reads TGTGCCAGCAGCCCTAGAGGACTAGCGGGAGCCAGCCTAGCCAAAAACATTCAGTACTTC. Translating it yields CASSPRGLAGASLAKNIQYF.

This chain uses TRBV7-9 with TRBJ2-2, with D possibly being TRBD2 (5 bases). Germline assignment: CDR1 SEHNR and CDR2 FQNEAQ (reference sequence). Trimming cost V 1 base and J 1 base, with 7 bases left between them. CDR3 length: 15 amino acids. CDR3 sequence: CASSLVRGNTGELFF. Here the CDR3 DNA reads TGTGCCAGCAGCTTAGTCCGGGGGAACACCGGGGAGCTGTTTTTT.

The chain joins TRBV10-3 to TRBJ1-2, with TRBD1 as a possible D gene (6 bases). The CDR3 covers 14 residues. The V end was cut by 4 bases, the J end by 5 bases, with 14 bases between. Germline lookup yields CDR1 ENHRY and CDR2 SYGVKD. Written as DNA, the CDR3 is TGTGCCATCAGTGCAAAGGACAGAGAATATGGCTACACCTTC. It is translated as CAISAKDREYGYTF.

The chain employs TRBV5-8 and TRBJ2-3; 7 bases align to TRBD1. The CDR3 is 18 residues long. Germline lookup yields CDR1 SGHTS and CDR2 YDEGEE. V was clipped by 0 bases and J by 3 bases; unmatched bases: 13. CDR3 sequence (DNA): TGTGCCAGCAGCTTGGCAGTTGCCCTGGCAGGGGGAACAGATACGCAGTATTTT. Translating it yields CASSLAVALAGGTDTQYF.

CDR3: CSVESMGLGYTF. The CDR3 DNA reads as TGCAGCGTTGAATCAATGGGACTTGGCTACACCTTC. The V and J genes are TRBV29-1 and TRBJ1-2, with D possibly TRBD1 on 5 matching bases. The germline V gene encodes CDR1 SQVTM and CDR2 ANQGSEA. The CDR3 runs to 12 residues. Trimming pared 2 bases from V and 7 bases from J, leaving 11 bases between.